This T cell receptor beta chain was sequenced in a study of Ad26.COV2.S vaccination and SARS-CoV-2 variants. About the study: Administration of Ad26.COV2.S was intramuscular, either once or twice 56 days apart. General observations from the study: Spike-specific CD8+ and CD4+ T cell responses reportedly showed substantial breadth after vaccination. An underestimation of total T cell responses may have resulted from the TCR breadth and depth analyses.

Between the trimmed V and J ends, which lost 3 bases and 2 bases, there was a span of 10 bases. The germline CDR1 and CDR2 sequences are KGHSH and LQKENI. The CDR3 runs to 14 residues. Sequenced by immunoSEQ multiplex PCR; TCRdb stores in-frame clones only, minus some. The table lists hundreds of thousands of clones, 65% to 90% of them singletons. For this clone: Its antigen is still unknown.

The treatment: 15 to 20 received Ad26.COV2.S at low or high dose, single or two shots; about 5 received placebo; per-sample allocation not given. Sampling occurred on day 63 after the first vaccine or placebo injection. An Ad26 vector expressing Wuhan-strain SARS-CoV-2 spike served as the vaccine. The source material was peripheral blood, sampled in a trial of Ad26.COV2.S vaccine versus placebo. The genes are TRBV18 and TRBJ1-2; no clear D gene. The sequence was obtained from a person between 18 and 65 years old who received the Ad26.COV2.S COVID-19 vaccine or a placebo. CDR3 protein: CASSPGPINYGYTF. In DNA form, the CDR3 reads TGTGCCAGCTCACCTGGACCGATCAACTATGGCTACACCTTC. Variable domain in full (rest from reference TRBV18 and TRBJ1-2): NAGVMQNPRHLVRRRGQEARLRCSPMKGHSHVYWYRQLPEEGLKFMVYLQKENIIDESGMPKERFSAEFPKEGPSILRIQQVVRGDSAAYFCASSPGPINYGYTFGSGTRLTVV.